This T cell receptor beta chain was profiled in a study of CD8 T cells in ankylosing spondylitis. One entry per CDR3 protein results from TCRdb running MiXCR on the 5' RACE reads. This table holds 200,000 to 300,000 distinct CDR3 sequences, roughly a tenth found once. This clonotype was detected only a few times. Its antigen is as yet unknown. Looked up from germline, CDR1 is SEHNR and CDR2 is FQNEAQ (reference sequence). This CDR3 has 13 residues. The trim removed 11 bases at V and 4 bases at J, leaving 8 bases unmatched. The study's findings and limits: As reported, disease-linked clones showed significant enrichment in matched ankylosing spondylitis synovial fluid.

This sequence joins TRBV7-9 and TRBJ1-1, with 9 bases aligning to TRBD1. Material: blood, either unsorted or a sorted T cell fraction (not recorded which). The source of this sequence is a male donor with ankylosing spondylitis or in good health (not recorded which). The CDR3 spells CALRATGGTEAFF. The CDR3, as DNA: TGTGCCCTTAGGGCGACAGGGGGCACTGAAGCTTTCTTT.